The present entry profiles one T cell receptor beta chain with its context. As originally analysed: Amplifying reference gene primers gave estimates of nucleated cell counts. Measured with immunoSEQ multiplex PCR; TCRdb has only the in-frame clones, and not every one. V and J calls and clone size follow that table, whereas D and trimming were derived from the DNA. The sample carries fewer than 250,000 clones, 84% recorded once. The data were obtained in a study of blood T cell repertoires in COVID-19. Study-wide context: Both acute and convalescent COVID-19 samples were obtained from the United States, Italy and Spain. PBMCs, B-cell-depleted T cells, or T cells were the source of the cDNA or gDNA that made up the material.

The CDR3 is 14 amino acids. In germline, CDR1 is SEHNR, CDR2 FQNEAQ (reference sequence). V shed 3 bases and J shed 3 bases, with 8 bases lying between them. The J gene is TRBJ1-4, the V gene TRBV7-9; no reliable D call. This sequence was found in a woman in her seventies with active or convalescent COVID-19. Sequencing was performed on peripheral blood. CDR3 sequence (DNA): TGTGCCAGCAGCTTCGGGTCAGCTAATGAAAAACTGTTTTTT. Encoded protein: CASSFGSANEKLFF.